This record concerns one T cell receptor beta chain sequence. V was trimmed by 4 bases and J by 4 bases, leaving 13 bases between them. Germline V lookup: CDR1 KGHSH, CDR2 LQKENI. This CDR3 contains 14 residues. Measured with immunoSEQ multiplex PCR; TCRdb has only the in-frame clones, and not every one. Among about 170,000 clones listed, roughly nine tenths were seen once. The data originate from a study of control samples from healthy donors and cancer patients. The chain employs TRBV18 and TRBJ1-1; D possibly corresponds to TRBD1 (5 bases). Source material: blood. This sequence was found in a woman younger than 45 in good health. CDR3 DNA sequence: TGTGCCAGCTCACTCGGGACGGATACCACTGAAGCTTTCTTT. As protein: CASSLGTDTTEAFF. The full variable domain, completed using reference TRBV18 and TRBJ1-1, is NAGVMQNPRHLVRRRGQEARLRCSPMKGHSHVYWYRQLPEEGLKFMVYLQKENIIDESGMPKERFSAEFPKEGPSILRIQQVVRGDSAAYFCASSLGTDTTEAFFGQGTRLTVV.